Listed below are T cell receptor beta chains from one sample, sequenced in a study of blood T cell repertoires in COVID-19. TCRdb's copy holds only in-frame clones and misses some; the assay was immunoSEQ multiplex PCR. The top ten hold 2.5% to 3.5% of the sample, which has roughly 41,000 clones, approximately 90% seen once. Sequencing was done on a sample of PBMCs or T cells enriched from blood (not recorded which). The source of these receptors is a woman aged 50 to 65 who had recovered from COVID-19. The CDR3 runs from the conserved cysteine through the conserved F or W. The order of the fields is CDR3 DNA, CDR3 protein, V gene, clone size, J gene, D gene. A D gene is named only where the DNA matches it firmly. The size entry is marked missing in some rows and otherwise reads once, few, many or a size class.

TGTGCCAGCAGCTTAGATCTGGGACTAGCGGGAGTTCCGGACCAAGAGACCCAGTACTTC CASSLDLGLAGVPDQETQYF TRBV11-2 NA TRBJ2-5 TRBD2
TGTGCCAGCAGTTTTGGATTGGGGGCAGGAACTAATGAAAAACTGTTTTTT CASSFGLGAGTNEKLFF TRBV28 NA TRBJ1-4 NA
TGTGCCAGCAGCAGGAAGACAGGGGAGGGTGAAAAACTGTTTTTT CASSRKTGEGEKLFF TRBV5-4 NA TRBJ1-4 TRBD1
TGTGCCAGCAGTTTGACAGGGCCCTCAACTAATGAAAAACTGTTTTTT CASSLTGPSTNEKLFF TRBV28 NA TRBJ1-4 TRBD1
TGTGCCAGCAGTGCTAGCGGGGGCAGACCCCACAATGAGCAGTTCTTC CASSASGGRPHNEQFF TRBV25-1 NA TRBJ2-1 TRBD2
TGTGCCAGCAGCTCTCGACAGGGGTATGGAAACACCATATATTTT CASSSRQGYGNTIYF TRBV7-9 NA TRBJ1-3 TRBD1
TGTGCCAGCAGCCAAGGGGGACTAGCGGACACCGGGGAGCTGTTTTTT CASSQGGLADTGELFF TRBV3-1/TRBV3-2 NA TRBJ2-2 TRBD2
TGTGCCAGCAGTGAAGACAGCAAAGTTGAGGGCTACACCTTC CASSEDSKVEGYTF TRBV2 NA TRBJ1-2 NA
TGTGCCAGCAGCGTAGGAGGACGGCTCGGGCAGGGAAACTACGAGCAGTACTTC CASSVGGRLGQGNYEQYF TRBV9 once TRBJ2-7 NA
TGTGCCAGCTCACCGAGAGGGGGCTGGGAGACCCAGTACTTC CASSPRGGWETQYF TRBV18 once TRBJ2-5 TRBD1
TGTGCCAGCAGCCAAAGCACTAATCAGCCCCAGCATTTT CASSQSTNQPQHF TRBV3-1/TRBV3-2 NA TRBJ1-5 NA
TGTGCCAGCAGTCGTCCGGGTAGCGGGGGTATCTACGAGCAGTACTTC CASSRPGSGGIYEQYF TRBV27 NA TRBJ2-7 TRBD2
TGCGCCAGCAGCTACTCCGGGACAGGGGGTACCGGGGAGCTGTTTTTT CASSYSGTGGTGELFF TRBV5-1 NA TRBJ2-2 TRBD1
TGTGCCAGAATAAAAGCCGGACAGGGAAGGACTGAAGCTTTCTTT CARIKAGQGRTEAFF TRBV6-5 once TRBJ1-1 TRBD1
TGTGCCAGCAGTGATAGCGGGAGGGCCTGGAATGAGCAGTTCTTC CASSDSGRAWNEQFF TRBV2 NA TRBJ2-1 TRBD2
TGTGCCAGCAGCACAGGGGGCGATTGGAACGAGCAGTACTTC CASSTGGDWNEQYF TRBV5-6 NA TRBJ2-7 TRBD1
TGTGCCAGCAGCGTTGACAGAATGCAAGAGACCCAGTACTTC CASSVDRMQETQYF TRBV9 medium-sized TRBJ2-5 NA
TGTGCCAGCAGCTTGGACCCGGGGGGCGATGAGCAGTTCTTC CASSLDPGGDEQFF TRBV5-4 NA TRBJ2-1 NA
TGTGCTAGCAGCGCCACTAGCGGGGGAAGCAATGAGCAGTTCTTC CASSATSGGSNEQFF TRBV7-7 once TRBJ2-1 TRBD2
TGTGCCAGCAGGGACTGGACAGGGGGCCACTACGAGCAGTACTTC CASRDWTGGHYEQYF TRBV2 NA TRBJ2-7 TRBD1
TGTGCCAGCAGCGCAACGGGACTTATGAACACTGAAGCTTTCTTT CASSATGLMNTEAFF TRBV9 NA TRBJ1-1 NA